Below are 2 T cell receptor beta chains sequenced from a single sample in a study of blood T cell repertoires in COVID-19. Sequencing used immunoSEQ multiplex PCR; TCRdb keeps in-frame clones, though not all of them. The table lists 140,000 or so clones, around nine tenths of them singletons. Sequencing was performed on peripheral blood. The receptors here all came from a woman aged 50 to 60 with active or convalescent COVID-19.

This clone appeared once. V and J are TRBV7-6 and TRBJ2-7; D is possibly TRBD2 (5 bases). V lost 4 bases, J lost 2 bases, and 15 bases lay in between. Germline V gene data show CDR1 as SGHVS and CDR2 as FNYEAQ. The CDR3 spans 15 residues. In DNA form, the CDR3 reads TGTGCCAGCAGCTCCGGACTTCACGCCGCCTACGAGCAGTACTTC. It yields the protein CASSSGLHAAYEQYF.

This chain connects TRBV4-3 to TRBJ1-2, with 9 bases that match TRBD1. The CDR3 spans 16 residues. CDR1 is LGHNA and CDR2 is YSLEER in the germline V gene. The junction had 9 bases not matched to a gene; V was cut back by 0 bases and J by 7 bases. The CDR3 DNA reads TGCGCCAGCAGCCAAGATCCGACGTGGACAGGGGTTGGCTACACCTTC. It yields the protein CASSQDPTWTGVGYTF.